This TCR beta chain stems from a study of vaccination effects on CD4 cells after COVID-19 (dated by TCRdb to between 2022 and 2023). Background on the whole study: Participants received two doses of either the BNT162b2 or the mRNA-1273 mRNA SARS-CoV-2 vaccine. Pre-vaccine samples from a couple of convalescent patients were drawn 16 days and one week before the first dose, 142 and 148 days after COVID-19 diagnosis. In both COVID-19 convalescent patients and infection-naive vaccine recipients, the study compared SARS-CoV-2 spike-specific CD4+ TCR repertoires from before mRNA vaccination with those from after it. The full study included roughly 11 COVID-19 convalescent patients and several SARS-CoV-2-naive healthy vaccine recipients. In the study, cultures from other donors were sequenced using the Oncomine TCR Beta short-read assay on an Illumina iSeq 100. The full study reports these points: Marked clonal contraction was observed in both infection-induced and vaccine-induced clones at late post-vaccination timepoints, consistent with waning T cell responses. Only a small number of convalescent patients were included, and no early post-infection timepoints were available, which limited the study. Among convalescent patients, the spike-reactive repertoire after vaccination was made up mainly of new vaccine-induced clones that were largely distinct from the clones induced by infection.

With respect to this clone: Its target antigen remains unknown. Per-base quality was not reported, and no clone a single base away is much larger than it.

The receptor library was made with the immunoSEQ multiplex PCR assay. DNA from the cultured and isolated CD4+ T cells underwent TCR beta CDR3 sequencing. The original methods were these. The analysis removed non-productive TCR sequences, trimmed reads to the CDR3 region, and retained only CDR3s that were 7 or more amino acids long. Antigen-specific clonotypes were identified using the MANAFEST web app by comparison of expansion in peptide wells against reference cultures. To be called positive, a clone needed expansion at FDR<0.05 compared with the reference and with all other wells, an odds ratio greater than 5, and a frequency greater than 0.1% in two replicate wells. Clonotypes significantly expanded in SARS-CoV-2 spike wells and in at least one common cold coronavirus spike condition were defined as cross-reactive. Using the stringdist R package, CDR3 similarity was measured by Levenshtein distance, and unrooted trees were constructed with ape in R 3.6.1. TCRdb re-hosts the immuneACCESS table, in-frame sequences only. Its copies lack some clones; in the studies checked, an unresolved V gene accounts for under half of them, and the cause for the rest is not known. V, J and clone size are taken as reported in that table, and D and trimming were inferred from the DNA itself. The sample table holds about 45,000 clones, of which roughly four fifths were seen once. Of the sample, 29% falls within the top ten clones.

The ViraFEST assay stimulated PBMC with viral peptide pools and then used TCR sequencing to identify antigen-specific CD4+ T cell clonotypes by expansion. After approximately eleven days of culture, CD4+ T cells were isolated with the EasySep CD4+ T cell isolation kit. PCR-confirmed SARS-CoV-2 infection had occurred in convalescent patients between March and December 2020, before the Alpha, Beta and Delta variants emerged in the United States. Each well held around 2 million PBMC cultured in IMDM containing roughly 4.9% human AB serum, approximately 10 IU/ml IL-2 and gentamicin, along with 8 to 10 ug/ml peptides. Half of the culture medium was replaced with fresh IL-2-containing medium on days 3 and 7. Each peptide stimulation condition was cultured in triplicate wells unless otherwise noted. PBMC were separated from whole blood using Ficoll-Paque Plus gradient centrifugation and were then either cryopreserved at -140C or used fresh. The QIAamp micro DNA kit was used to extract genomic DNA from the cultured CD4+ T cells.

As encoded in the germline V gene, CDR1 is MGHRA while CDR2 is YSYEKL. Ends trimmed: V by 2 bases, J by 6 bases; bases unmatched to a gene: 4. Including cysteine and phenylalanine, the CDR3 has 16 amino acids. The sequence is cut down to CDR3 DNA, 48 bases in frame from base 1. Specimen: CD4+ T cells from PBMCs cultured with a peptide pool, collected before COVID-19 vaccination. The chain is encoded by TRBV4-1 joined to TRBJ1-6, and 10 junction bases match TRBD1. This clonotype originated in a human donor who had a prior SARS-CoV-2 infection. In nucleotide form, the sequence is TGCGCCAGCAGCCAAAGACAGGGGGCAGGTAATTCACCCCTCCACTTT. Its protein product is CASSQRQGAGNSPLHF.